These T cell receptor beta chains were read from a single sample in a study of regulatory and conventional T cells in RAG deficiency. TCRdb's copy holds only in-frame clones and misses some; the assay was immunoSEQ multiplex PCR. Counted here are under 20,000 clones, approximately 86% occurring once; the ten biggest clones make up 1.4%. The sample was also reused in another study, on regulatory T cells.

Sequencing was performed on Tregs sorted from blood. All receptors come from a human donor in good health. Each CDR3 is given with its conserved first and last residue. A D gene is named only where the DNA matches it firmly. Not every row has a clone size; where given, it reads once, few, many or a size class.

clone size	V gene	D gene	CDR3 length	J gene	CDR3 protein	CDR3 DNA
.	TRBV19	TRBD1	14	TRBJ1-5	CASSQGGFNQPQHF	TGTGCCAGTAGTCAGGGGGGCTTCAATCAGCCCCAGCATTTT
few	TRBV30	.	16	TRBJ2-2	CAWIGKGRIVDRGAVF	TGTGCCTGGATCGGAAAGGGCCGGATAGTGGACCGGGGAGCTGTTTTT
.	TRBV30	TRBD2	14	TRBJ2-3	CAWSGGGGSDTQYF	TGTGCCTGGAGTGGCGGGGGGGGCAGCGATACGCAGTATTTT
once	TRBV29-1	.	14	TRBJ2-2	CSVEGGPLGGELFF	TGCAGCGTTGAAGGGGGTCCCCTCGGCGGGGAGCTGTTTTTT
once	TRBV6-1	TRBD1	14	TRBJ1-2	CASRDPGQVYGYTF	TGTGCCAGCAGGGACCCGGGACAGGTCTATGGCTACACCTTC
.	TRBV6-5	.	13	TRBJ2-7	CASSRTVTYEQYF	TGTGCCAGCAGTAGAACAGTTACGTACGAGCAGTACTTC
.	TRBV5-1	.	13	TRBJ2-5	CASSGGPEETQYF	TGCGCCAGCAGCGGGGGTCCCGAGGAGACCCAGTACTTC
.	TRBV30	TRBD1	15	TRBJ2-2	CAWSSGTGGTGELFF	TGTGCCTGGAGCTCCGGGACAGGGGGCACCGGGGAGCTGTTTTTT
.	TRBV18	TRBD1	14	TRBJ1-1	CASSPGQGNTEAFF	TGTGCCAGCTCACCGGGACAGGGGAACACTGAAGCTTTCTTT
.	TRBV13	TRBD2	15	TRBJ2-1	CASSWGSGRAPEQFF	TGTGCCAGCAGCTGGGGTAGCGGGAGGGCCCCTGAGCAGTTCTTC
.	TRBV11-2	.	15	TRBJ1-1	CASSLALRAKAEAFF	TGTGCCAGCAGCTTAGCCCTCCGGGCGAAGGCTGAAGCTTTCTTT
.	TRBV11-2	.	11	TRBJ2-7	CASSLSREQYF	TGTGCCAGCAGCTTAAGCCGCGAGCAGTACTTC
.	TRBV6-5	.	12	TRBJ1-1	CASIGPRREAFF	TGTGCCAGCATTGGGCCGCGACGGGAAGCTTTCTTT
.	TRBV18	.	14	TRBJ2-3	CASTRQPSTDTQYF	TGTGCCAGCACGAGACAGCCAAGCACAGATACGCAGTATTTT
.	TRBV5-1	.	15	TRBJ2-1	CASSGPHPQGNEQFF	TGCGCCAGCAGCGGGCCGCATCCCCAGGGGAATGAGCAGTTCTTC
.	TRBV19	.	14	TRBJ1-2	CASKVVGPVYGYTF	TGTGCCAGTAAAGTGGTCGGTCCCGTCTATGGCTACACCTTC
.	TRBV5-6	TRBD1	15	TRBJ2-4	CASSPKGQRVNIQYF	TGTGCCAGCAGCCCGAAGGGACAGAGAGTAAACATTCAGTACTTC
once	TRBV14	.	13	TRBJ2-1	CASSQDQRGEQFF	TGTGCCAGCAGCCAAGATCAAAGGGGGGAGCAGTTCTTC
.	TRBV6-1	.	14	TRBJ1-5	CASSEPYSNQPQHF	TGTGCCAGCAGTGAACCCTACAGCAATCAGCCCCAGCATTTT
.	TRBV7-2	.	16	TRBJ2-7	CASSLLQRPLPYEQYF	TGTGCCAGCAGCTTATTACAACGGCCCTTACCCTACGAGCAGTACTTC
.	TRBV28	.	15	TRBJ1-4	CASSSWGSGDEKLFF	TGTGCCAGCAGTTCCTGGGGGTCTGGGGATGAAAAACTGTTTTTT
.	TRBV25-1	TRBD2	16	TRBJ2-1	CASSEWGTSETNEQFF	TGTGCCAGCAGTGAATGGGGGACTAGCGAAACCAATGAGCAGTTCTTC
.	TRBV9	TRBD1	15	TRBJ2-2	CASSKDRGDTGELFF	TGTGCCAGCAGCAAGGACAGGGGCGATACCGGGGAGCTGTTTTTT
.	TRBV5-1	.	13	TRBJ1-2	CASAPTANYGYTF	TGCGCCAGCGCACCGACAGCTAACTATGGCTACACCTTC
few	TRBV6-5	TRBD1	14	TRBJ1-4	CASSKQGGDEKLFF	TGTGCCAGCAGTAAACAGGGGGGGGATGAAAAACTGTTTTTT
.	TRBV6-5	TRBD2	15	TRBJ2-6	CASSSAGAGANVLTF	TGTGCCAGCAGTTCAGCGGGGGCAGGAGCCAACGTCCTGACTTTC
.	TRBV28	.	13	TRBJ2-7	CATTDRLTYEQYF	TGTGCCACAACTGACAGACTAACCTACGAGCAGTACTTC
once	TRBV28	.	12	TRBJ1-6	CASSFANSPLHF	TGTGCCAGCAGTTTTGCTAATTCACCCCTCCACTTT
.	TRBV5-6	.	18	TRBJ2-7	CASSRWGALRSRAYEQYF	TGTGCCAGCAGCCGGTGGGGCGCTTTAAGGTCCCGAGCCTACGAGCAGTACTTC
few	TRBV9	TRBD2	16	TRBJ2-3	CASSIGGEGLADTQYF	TGTGCCAGCAGCATAGGAGGGGAGGGACTGGCAGATACGCAGTATTTT
.	TRBV7-2	TRBD1	13	TRBJ2-1	CASSLAPRQGKFF	TGTGCCAGCAGCTTAGCGCCTCGACAGGGGAAGTTCTTC
.	TRBV11-2	TRBD1	15	TRBJ1-4	CASSKSGGAGEKLFF	TGTGCCAGCAGCAAATCAGGGGGCGCGGGGGAAAAACTGTTTTTT
.	TRBV11-2	TRBD1	15	TRBJ2-7	CASSLETGGPYEQYF	TGTGCCAGCAGCTTAGAGACAGGGGGGCCTTACGAGCAGTACTTC
.	TRBV6-1	TRBD2	14	TRBJ2-7	CASSKTSGNYEQYF	TGTGCCAGCAGTAAAACTAGCGGGAACTACGAGCAGTACTTC
.	TRBV6-6	.	12	TRBJ2-1	CALCVSYNEQFF	TGTGCCCTCTGCGTCTCGTACAATGAGCAGTTCTTC
.	TRBV7-3	.	14	TRBJ2-5	CASSLLGQQETQYF	TGTGCCAGCAGCTTACTCGGACAGCAAGAGACCCAGTACTTC
.	TRBV5-1	TRBD1	15	TRBJ1-2	CASSPGDRGLYGYTF	TGCGCCAGCAGCCCAGGGGACAGGGGGCTCTATGGCTACACCTTC
once	TRBV19	.	15	TRBJ2-6	CASSNRVSGANVLTF	TGTGCCAGTAGTAACAGGGTCTCTGGGGCCAACGTCCTGACTTTC
.	TRBV5-1	.	16	TRBJ2-7	CASSLASGTGSYEQYF	TGCGCCAGCAGCTTGGCTTCCGGGACGGGCTCCTACGAGCAGTACTTC
.	TRBV28	.	15	TRBJ2-2	CASSFHTPNAGELFF	TGTGCCAGCAGTTTCCACACCCCAAACGCCGGGGAGCTGTTTTTT
.	TRBV9	.	15	TRBJ2-1	CASSSPGLQYNEQFF	TGTGCCAGCAGCTCTCCGGGACTCCAATACAATGAGCAGTTCTTC
.	TRBV5-1	.	14	TRBJ2-1	CASSLEVSTGEQFF	TGCGCCAGCAGCTTGGAGGTCAGCACAGGGGAGCAGTTCTTC
.	TRBV6-5	.	15	TRBJ1-1	CANSLFQGRNTEAFF	TGCGCCAACAGTTTATTTCAGGGGCGGAACACTGAAGCTTTCTTT
.	TRBV10-2	TRBD1	14	TRBJ2-1	CASSGWTGFNEQFF	TGCGCCAGCAGTGGATGGACAGGGTTTAATGAGCAGTTCTTC
.	TRBV9	.	16	TRBJ2-2	CASSVVRDLTGGELFF	TGTGCCAGCAGCGTAGTGAGGGATTTGACGGGCGGGGAGCTGTTTTTT
once	TRBV9	TRBD2	19	TRBJ2-5	CASSVGSLAGSGEWETQYF	TGTGCCAGCAGCGTAGGGTCGCTAGCGGGGTCGGGTGAGTGGGAGACCCAGTACTTC
.	TRBV5-1	.	13	TRBJ1-1	CASSLVGPTEAFF	TGCGCCAGCAGCTTGGTCGGGCCAACTGAAGCTTTCTTT
.	TRBV2	.	12	TRBJ2-1	CASTRGYNEQFF	TGTGCCAGCACCCGGGGGTACAATGAGCAGTTCTTC
.	TRBV9	TRBD2	18	TRBJ2-1	CASSVGHLAGSSYNEQFF	TGTGCCAGCAGCGTCGGACACCTAGCGGGCAGCTCCTACAATGAGCAGTTCTTC
.	TRBV2	.	13	TRBJ1-2	CASRETFYEGYTF	TGTGCCAGCAGAGAGACCTTTTATGAGGGCTACACCTTC
.	TRBV5-8	.	16	TRBJ2-3	CASSLYLGTSTDTQYF	TGTGCCAGCAGCTTGTATCTGGGGACGAGCACAGATACGCAGTATTTT
.	TRBV30	.	17	TRBJ1-3	CAWSSGLDRYSGNTIYF	TGTGCCTGGAGTTCGGGACTGGACAGATACTCTGGAAACACCATATATTTT
few	TRBV7-9	TRBD1	14	TRBJ2-7	CASSSRTGGFEQYF	TGTGCCAGCAGCTCCCGGACAGGGGGCTTCGAGCAGTACTTC
once	TRBV6-1	.	16	TRBJ1-5	CASSEGGAFGNQPQHF	TGTGCCAGCAGTGAAGGGGGGGCGTTCGGCAATCAGCCCCAGCATTTT
.	TRBV25-1	TRBD1	15	TRBJ1-2	CASSEGTGGGYGYTF	TGTGCCAGCAGTGAGGGGACAGGGGGCGGTTATGGCTACACCTTC